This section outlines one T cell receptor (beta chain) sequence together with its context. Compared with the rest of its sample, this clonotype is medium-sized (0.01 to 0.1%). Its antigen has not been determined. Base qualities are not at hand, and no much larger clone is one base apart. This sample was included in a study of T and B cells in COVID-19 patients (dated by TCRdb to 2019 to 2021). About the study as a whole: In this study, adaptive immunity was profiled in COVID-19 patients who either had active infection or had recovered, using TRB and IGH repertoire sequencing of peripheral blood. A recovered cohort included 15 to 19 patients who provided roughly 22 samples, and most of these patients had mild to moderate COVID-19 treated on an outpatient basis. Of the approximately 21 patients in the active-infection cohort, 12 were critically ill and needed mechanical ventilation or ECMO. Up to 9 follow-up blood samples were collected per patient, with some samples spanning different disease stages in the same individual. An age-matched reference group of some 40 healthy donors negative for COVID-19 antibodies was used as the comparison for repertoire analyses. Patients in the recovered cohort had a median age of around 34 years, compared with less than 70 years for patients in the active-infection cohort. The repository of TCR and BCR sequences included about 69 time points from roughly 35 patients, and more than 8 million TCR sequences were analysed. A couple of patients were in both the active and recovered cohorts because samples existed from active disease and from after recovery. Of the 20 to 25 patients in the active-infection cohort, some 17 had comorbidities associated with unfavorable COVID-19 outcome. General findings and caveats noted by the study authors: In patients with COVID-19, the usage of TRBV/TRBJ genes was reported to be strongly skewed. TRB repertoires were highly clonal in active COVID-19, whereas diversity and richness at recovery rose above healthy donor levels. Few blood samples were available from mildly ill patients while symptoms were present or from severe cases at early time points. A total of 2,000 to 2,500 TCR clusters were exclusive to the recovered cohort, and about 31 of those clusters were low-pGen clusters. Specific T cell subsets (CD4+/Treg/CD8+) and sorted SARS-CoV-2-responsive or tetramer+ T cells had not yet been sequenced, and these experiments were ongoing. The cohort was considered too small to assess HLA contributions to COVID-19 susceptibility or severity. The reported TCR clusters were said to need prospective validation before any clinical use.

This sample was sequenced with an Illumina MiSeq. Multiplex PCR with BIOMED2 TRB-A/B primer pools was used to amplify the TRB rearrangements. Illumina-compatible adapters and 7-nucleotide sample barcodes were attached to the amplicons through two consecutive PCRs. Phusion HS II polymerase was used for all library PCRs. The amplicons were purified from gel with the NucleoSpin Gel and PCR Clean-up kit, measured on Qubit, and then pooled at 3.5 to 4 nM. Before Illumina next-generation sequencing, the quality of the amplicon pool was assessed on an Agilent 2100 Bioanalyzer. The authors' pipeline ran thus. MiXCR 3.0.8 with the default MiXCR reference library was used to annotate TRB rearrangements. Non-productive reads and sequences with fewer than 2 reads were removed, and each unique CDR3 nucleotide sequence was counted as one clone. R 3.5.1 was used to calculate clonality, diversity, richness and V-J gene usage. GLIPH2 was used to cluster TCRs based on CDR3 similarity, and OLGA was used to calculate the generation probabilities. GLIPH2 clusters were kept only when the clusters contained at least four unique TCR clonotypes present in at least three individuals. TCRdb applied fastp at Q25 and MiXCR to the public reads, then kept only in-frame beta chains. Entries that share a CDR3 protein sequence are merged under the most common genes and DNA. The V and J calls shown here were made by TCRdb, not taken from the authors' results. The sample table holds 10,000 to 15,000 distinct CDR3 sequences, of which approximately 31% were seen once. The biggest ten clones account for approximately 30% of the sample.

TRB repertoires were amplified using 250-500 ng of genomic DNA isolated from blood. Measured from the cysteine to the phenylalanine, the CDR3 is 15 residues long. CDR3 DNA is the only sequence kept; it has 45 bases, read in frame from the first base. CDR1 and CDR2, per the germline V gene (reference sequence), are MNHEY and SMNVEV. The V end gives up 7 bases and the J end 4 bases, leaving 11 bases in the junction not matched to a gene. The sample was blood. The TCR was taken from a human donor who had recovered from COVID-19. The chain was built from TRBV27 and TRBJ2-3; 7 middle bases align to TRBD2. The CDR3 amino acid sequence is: CASTRRGEGPDTQYF. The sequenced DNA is TGTGCCAGCACACGACGCGGGGAGGGTCCAGATACGCAGTATTTT.